These 27 T cell receptor beta chains were all obtained from the same sample, sequenced in a study of T cells in localized non-small cell lung cancer. TCRdb keeps only in-frame clones here, not all; method: immunoSEQ multiplex PCR. The table lists 39,000 or so clones, roughly four fifths of them singletons. The source was PBMCs, collected before any cancer treatment. These receptors came from a man aged 40 to 70 with stage II lung adenocarcinoma.

The chain employs TRBV7-9 and TRBJ2-1; a possible D gene is TRBD2 (7 bases). This CDR3 is 15 amino acids long. CDR1 and CDR2 (germline): SEHNR, FQNEAQ (reference sequence). V was cut by 2 bases and J by 2 bases, with 10 bases left in between. DNA of the CDR3: TGTGCCAGCAGCTTAAGAGGGGGGGCCTACAATGAGCAGTTCTTC. Translated: CASSLRGGAYNEQFF.

The chain couples TRBV7-2 to TRBJ2-1, with 9 nucleotides matching TRBD2. The CDR3 is 15 residues long. CDR1 and CDR2 (germline): SGHTA, FQGNSA. J was trimmed by 2 bases and V by 6 bases; bases with no gene match: 5. As DNA, the CDR3 is TGTGCCAGCAGTCAGGGACTAGCTGCCTACAATGAGCAGTTCTTC. Translation gives CASSQGLAAYNEQFF.

In DNA, the CDR3 is TGCGCCAGCAGCTCGGAACTACAAGTGACAGATACGCAGTATTTT. The encoded protein is CASSSELQVTDTQYF. This chain uses TRBV5-1 with TRBJ2-3; no clear D gene. Germline V gene lookup returns CDR1 SGHRS and CDR2 YFSETQ. This CDR3 spans 15 amino acids. Trimming removed 3 bases at V and 3 bases at J, with 14 bases between.

This rearrangement joins TRBV5-1 to TRBJ2-7; D unresolved. Trimming stripped 2 bases from V and 2 bases from J, with 8 bases between. Germline V gene lookup returns CDR1 SGHRS and CDR2 YFSETQ. The CDR3 totals 13 residues. The CDR3 DNA reads TGCGCCAGCAGCTTAAAGTCCCCCTACGAGCAGTACTTC. It encodes CASSLKSPYEQYF. Full variable domain (outside the CDR3, taken from reference TRBV5-1 and TRBJ2-7): KAGVTQTPRYLIKTRGQQVTLSCSPISGHRSVSWYQQTPGQGLQFLFEYFSETQRNKGNFPGRFSGRQFSNSRSEMNVSTLELGDSALYLCASSLKSPYEQYFGPGTRLTVT.

V and J are TRBV4-2 and TRBJ2-2; D remains unclear. Germline CDR1 LGHNA, CDR2 YNFKEQ. This CDR3 is built from 15 residues. Trimming cost V 1 base and J 2 bases, with 8 bases left between them. The CDR3 loop is CASSQVWENTGELFF. The CDR3 region has the DNA TGTGCCAGCAGCCAAGTCTGGGAAAACACCGGGGAGCTGTTTTTT.

The chain uses TRBV14 and TRBJ2-3; D may be TRBD1 (6 bases). Germline V CDR1 and CDR2: SGHDN, FVKESK. The CDR3 runs to 16 residues. Trimming removed 1 base at V and 5 bases at J, with 16 bases between. CDR3 sequence: CASSQVRGHRGDTQYF. The DNA for the CDR3 is TGTGCCAGCAGCCAAGTAAGGGGACACCGGGGAGATACGCAGTATTTT.

This rearrangement joins TRBV6-4 to TRBJ2-7, with 12 bases that match TRBD2. The CDR3 totals 15 residues. Germline V lookup: CDR1 MRHNA, CDR2 SNTAGT. The junction had 4 bases not matched to a gene; V was cut back by 3 bases and J by 4 bases. The CDR3 sequence: CASSDLGLAGYEQYF. The CDR3 nucleotides are TGTGCCAGCAGTGATCTCGGACTAGCGGGGTACGAGCAGTACTTC.

V and J are TRBV7-8 and TRBJ2-3; 11 bases fit TRBD1. Germline V CDR1 and CDR2: SGHVS, FQNEAQ. V lost 0 bases and J lost 8; bases outside the gene matches: 10. The length of the CDR3 is 17 residues. The CDR3 protein is CASSLAGQGVTRVTQYF. The CDR3 bases are TGTGCCAGCAGCTTAGCGGGACAGGGGGTGACCCGGGTTACGCAGTATTTT.

The rearrangement links TRBV6-1 to TRBJ1-2; 11 bases agree with TRBD1. CDR3 size: 14 residues. Germline CDR1 is MNHNS and CDR2 is SASEGT. Trimming at V came to 7 bases and at J to 2 bases, leaving 3 bases not matched to a gene. CDR3 coding DNA: TGTGCCAGCATTCGGGACAGGGGGAACTATGGCTACACCTTC. Its protein product is CASIRDRGNYGYTF.

This clone was recorded a few times. The chain has TRBV5-5 and TRBJ2-2; the D is unclear. V lost 4 bases, J lost 0 bases, and 7 bases lay in between. CDR3 length: 14 amino acids. CDR1 and CDR2 from the germline V gene are SGHKS and YYEKEE (reference sequence). The CDR3, as DNA: TGTGCCAGCAGCCGCACAGCGAACACCGGGGAGCTGTTTTTT. Encoded protein: CASSRTANTGELFF.

V and J are TRBV7-9 and TRBJ1-3; possible D gene TRBD1, 5 bases. Trimming removed 1 base from V and 0 bases from J, with 10 bases in between. Germline CDR1 and CDR2: SEHNR and FQNEAQ (reference sequence). The CDR3 runs to 16 residues. The CDR3 region has the DNA TGTGCCAGCAGCTTAGGGGGACGGCGCTCTGGAAACACCATATATTTT. Its protein product is CASSLGGRRSGNTIYF.

This clone occurred once. This sequence joins TRBV7-9 and TRBJ2-2; D unresolved. V was trimmed by 0 bases and J by 6 bases, leaving 5 bases between them. Germline assignment: CDR1 SEHNR and CDR2 FQNEAQ (reference sequence). The CDR3 runs 13 residues. The CDR3 protein is CASSLAPAGELFF. As DNA, the CDR3 is TGTGCCAGCAGCTTAGCCCCAGCCGGGGAGCTGTTTTTT.

This chain links TRBV27 with TRBJ2-1; D is tentatively TRBD1 or TRBD2 (6 bases each). The length of the CDR3 is 14 residues. V was shortened by 2 bases and J by 2 bases, with 7 bases between the two germline ends. Germline V gives CDR1 MNHEY, CDR2 SMNVEV (reference sequence). CDR3 in amino acids: CASSLRGAYNEQFF. The CDR3 DNA reads TGTGCCAGCAGTTTAAGGGGGGCCTACAATGAGCAGTTCTTC.

The chain combines TRBV2 with TRBJ2-3; no firm D call. Trimming shortened V by 4 bases and J by 0 bases, and 11 bases separated the two germline ends. Per germline, CDR1 SNHLY and CDR2 FYNNEI. This CDR3 spans 15 amino acids. In DNA, the CDR3 is TGTGCCAGCAGTGGGGCAGGCCTTAGCACAGATACGCAGTATTTT. It is translated as CASSGAGLSTDTQYF.

Comments on this clone: Other DNA sequences in the sample encode the same CDR3. The chain has TRBV28 and TRBJ1-5; TRBD1 matches 7 bases. The J segment lost 1 base and the V segment lost 3 bases, leaving 6 bases of the junction unmatched. The CDR3 extends over 16 amino acids. Germline values: CDR1 MDHEN, CDR2 SYDVKM. The CDR3, as DNA: TGTGCCAGCAGTTTTAGGGGGCGCAGGAGCAATCAGCCCCAGCATTTT. It is translated as CASSFRGRRSNQPQHF.

This chain connects TRBV29-1 to TRBJ2-5; D is ambiguous. There are 13 residues in the CDR3. Per the germline V gene, CDR1 is SQVTM and CDR2 is ANQGSEA. Trimming removed 4 bases at V and 4 bases at J, with 13 bases between. CDR3 in DNA: TGCAGCGTTGTGGGCAGGAACGGAGAGACCCAGTACTTC. Translating it yields CSVVGRNGETQYF.

The chain couples TRBV6-5 to TRBJ2-7; 8 bases fit TRBD1. Trimming at V came to 6 bases and at J to 0 bases, leaving 7 bases not matched to a gene. Germline lookup yields CDR1 MNHEY and CDR2 SVGAGI. The length of the CDR3 is 15 residues. The DNA for the CDR3 is TGTGCCAGCAGAACTACAGGGGGTGGCTCCTACGAGCAGTACTTC. Protein sequence: CASRTTGGGSYEQYF.

This rearrangement joins TRBV7-9 to TRBJ2-3; 10 bases line up with TRBD1. With 0 bases clipped from V and 2 bases from J, the junction kept 2 bases outside the gene matches. Germline loops: CDR1 SEHNR, CDR2 FQNEAQ (reference sequence). This CDR3 is 16 amino acids long. The CDR3 spells CASSLADRGYTDTQYF. The CDR3 nucleotides read TGTGCCAGCAGCTTAGCGGACAGGGGGTACACAGATACGCAGTATTTT.

The J gene is TRBJ2-1, the V gene TRBV9, with TRBD2 identical over 12 bases. CDR3 length: 15 amino acids. Germline lookup yields CDR1 SGDLS and CDR2 YYNGEE. With V trimmed by 3 bases and J by 4 bases, 2 bases remained unmatched. The CDR3: CASSASGREYNEQFF. The CDR3 coding sequence is TGTGCCAGCAGCGCTAGCGGGAGGGAATACAATGAGCAGTTCTTC.

This clone has just a few counts. The chain recombines TRBV6-1 with TRBJ2-7; 10 positions match TRBD1. The V gene's germline CDR1 is MNHNS and CDR2 SASEGT. The V gene end was trimmed by 5 bases and the J gene end by 11 bases; junction bases not matched to a gene: 9. The CDR3 extends over 13 amino acids. DNA for the CDR3: TGTGCCAGCAGTCACCTGGGACAGGGGAACGAGTACTTC. Amino acid sequence: CASSHLGQGNEYF.

The chain joins TRBV5-4 to TRBJ1-6, with a tentative D call TRBD1 (5 bases). Germline V gene sequence: CDR1 SGHNT, CDR2 YYREEE (reference sequence). V lost 0 bases and J lost 9, with 16 bases in between. The CDR3 spans 16 residues. The CDR3: CASSLGPRDQGSPLHF. DNA of the CDR3: TGTGCCAGCAGCTTGGGGCCCCGGGACCAGGGTTCACCCCTCCACTTT.

The chain is built from TRBV19 and TRBJ1-4; D unresolved. The germline V gene encodes CDR1 LNHDA and CDR2 SQIVND (reference sequence). Trimming removed 6 bases from V and 8 bases from J, with 13 bases in between. This CDR3 has 13 residues. CDR3 sequence reads: CASRTRTVEKLFF. As DNA, the CDR3 is TGTGCCAGTAGAACCAGGACCGTCGAAAAACTGTTTTTT.

The chain carries TRBV5-5 and TRBJ2-4; 9 nucleotides agree with TRBD2. This CDR3 has 17 amino acids. Germline-derived CDR1 and CDR2 are SGHKS and YYEKEE (reference sequence). V trimming: 4 bases; J trimming: 7 bases; junction bases outside the gene matches: 15. CDR3 bases: TGTGCCAGCAGCGTGTCCGCGGGGGGGCGGACAATGAACATTCAGTACTTC. This encodes CASSVSAGGRTMNIQYF.

The chain carries TRBV6-6 and TRBJ2-7; 10 nucleotides agree with TRBD2. Germline CDR1 MNHNY, CDR2 SVGAGI (reference sequence). The CDR3 consists of 15 residues. V was pared by 2 bases and J by 1 base, with 2 bases of the junction left unmatched. CDR3 DNA sequence: TGTGCCAGCAGTTACCGAGCGGGAGGGTCCTACGAGCAGTACTTC. Translation: CASSYRAGGSYEQYF.

The J gene is TRBJ2-3, the V gene TRBV7-6, with 8 bases aligning to TRBD2. The V segment lost 1 base and the J segment 1 base; nucleotides outside the gene matches: 4. The CDR3 is made up of 16 amino acids. Germline CDR1 SGHVS, CDR2 FNYEAQ. The CDR3 reads CASSLVAGMGTDTQYF. DNA for the CDR3: TGTGCCAGCAGCTTAGTAGCGGGAATGGGCACAGATACGCAGTATTTT.

V usage is TRBV6-6 and J usage is TRBJ2-7; perhaps TRBD2 as D (5 bases). The CDR3 length is 16 residues. Germline loops: CDR1 MNHNY, CDR2 SVGAGI (reference sequence). Trimming removed 0 bases at V and 1 base at J, with 13 bases between. As DNA, the CDR3 is TGTGCCAGCAGTTACTCAGGAGGTCCCCGTTCCTACGAGCAGTACTTC. It translates to CASSYSGGPRSYEQYF.

This chain links TRBV18 with TRBJ2-2; 10 positions agree with TRBD1. The trim removed 6 bases at V and 4 bases at J, leaving 5 bases unmatched. CDR3 length: 15 residues. Per germline, CDR1 KGHSH and CDR2 LQKENI. CDR3 in amino acids: CASSTGGRSTGELFF. DNA for the CDR3: TGTGCCAGCTCGACAGGGGGCAGGAGCACCGGGGAGCTGTTTTTT.